This T cell receptor (beta chain) was identified during a study of cytomegalovirus exposure and HLA in healthy donors. Points from the study as a whole: Reported findings show TCR beta sequences accurately forecast HLA-A and HLA-B alleles in most subjects.

This clone was detected only once. Its antigen is unknown. An end of the junction differs from the germline gene, which may be a read error. The CDR3 contains 11 residues. The germline gives CDR1 LNHNV, CDR2 YYDKDF (reference sequence). Primers for the PCR totalled 60 Vbeta and 13 Jbeta. The protocol was immunoSEQ multiplex PCR, while the TCRdb copy is restricted to in-frame clones and leaves out a portion. The repertoire holds roughly 230,000 clones, with about 85% as singletons. This receptor was obtained from a girl aged 2-15 years in good health and CMV-seronegative. The sample taken for sequencing was PBMCs. J is TRBJ2-2 and V is TRBV15; D might be TRBD2 (6 bases). Here the CDR3 reads CATGQGGKLFF. DNA for the CDR3: TGTGCCACCGGCCAGGGCGGGAAGCTGTTTTTT.